Sequencing of this TCR beta chain was carried out in a study of graft-versus-host responses after intestinal transplantation. Study-level information: Multivisceral, liver-intestinal, or isolated intestinal transplants were performed in recipients. Anti-thymocyte globulin served as induction for all recipients, who then took tacrolimus and steroids for approximately three years. Study-wide results and caveats: The marrow of recipients harbored GvH clones, and ileum or blood showed some of them first.

Comment on this clone: Its antigen remains unidentified.

V was pared by 5 bases and J by 2 bases, with 10 bases of the junction left unmatched. The CDR3 extends over 18 amino acids. Germline-derived CDR1 and CDR2 are SGHNT and YENEEA. This table comes from immunoSEQ multiplex PCR, and its TCRdb copy is limited to in-frame clones, with some not included. The table lists 85,000 to 100,000 clones, about 93% of them singletons. The sequencing here drew on unstimulated CD8+ T cells sorted from spleen or lymph node cells, taken before intestinal transplant. This rearrangement joins TRBV11-3 to TRBJ2-3, with TRBD2 identical over 13 bases. The receptor's source is a human donor who received an intestinal transplant. This CDR3 reads CASSHRALAGGPTDTQYF. CDR3 bases: TGTGCCAGCAGCCATCGCGCACTAGCGGGGGGGCCCACAGATACGCAGTATTTT.